The 11 T cell receptor beta chains reported below all come from one sample, sequenced in a study of vaccination effects on CD4 cells after COVID-19. Generated by immunoSEQ multiplex PCR, the TCRdb table keeps only in-frame clones and is missing some. The sample consists of around 50,000 clones, about 76% of them appearing once. For these receptors, no antigen is known. Subsequent to a culture period of about nine days, CD4+ T cells were isolated. Source: CD4+ T cells from PBMCs cultured without peptide, taken before COVID-19 vaccination. These receptors were obtained from a human donor who had a prior SARS-CoV-2 infection.

V and J are TRBV6-5 and TRBJ1-4; D is uncertain. This CDR3 comprises 14 residues. Germline CDR1 is MNHEY and CDR2 is SVGAGI. V was shortened by 8 bases and J by 3 bases, with 13 bases between the two germline ends. The DNA for the CDR3 is TGTGCCAGCGCAAAGGACGGAGCTAATGAAAAACTGTTTTTT. Its protein product is CASAKDGANEKLFF.

This clone turned up a few times. The rearrangement links TRBV21-1 to TRBJ2-5; the DNA was not used to check the table's D call, TRBD2. TRBV21-1 is marked as a pseudogene. CDR3 length equals 11 residues. CDR3 in amino acids: CARTGEETQYF. The CDR3 DNA reads TGTGCCAGAACGGGAGAAGAGACCCAGTACTTC.

The chain is built from TRBV5-6 and TRBJ2-1; D is ambiguous. V was cut by 0 bases and J by 6 bases, with 13 bases left in between. Germline V lookup: CDR1 SGHDT, CDR2 YYEEEE. CDR3 length equals 15 residues. CDR3 DNA: TGTGCCAGCAGCTTGGGAGACAACCGCGTCAATGAGCAGTTCTTC. It translates to CASSLGDNRVNEQFF.

This clone has only one observation. The junction departs from the called germline gene at one end, perhaps through a read error. The chain employs TRBV2 and TRBJ1-2; possibly TRBD1 for D (5 bases). The CDR3 totals 11 residues. The V gene's germline CDR1 is SNHLY and CDR2 FYNNEI. CDR3 amino acids: CASSESGEGLF. The CDR3 DNA is TGTGCCAGCAGTGAATCAGGCGAGGGACTCTTC.

The chain carries TRBV9 and TRBJ1-1; TRBD1 matches 7 bases. The CDR3 extends over 13 amino acids. V lost 2 bases to trimming and J lost 6 bases; unmatched junction nucleotides: 4. CDR1 and CDR2 (germline): SGDLS, YYNGEE. CDR3 sequence: CASSVRQGAEAFF. The CDR3 nucleotides read TGTGCCAGCAGCGTTAGACAGGGCGCTGAAGCTTTCTTT.

This chain uses TRBV11-1 with TRBJ1-6, with TRBD1 matching 9 bases. This CDR3 has 14 residues. After removal of 5 bases from V and 8 bases from J, the junction contained 4 bases not matched to a gene. CDR1 and CDR2 (germline): SGHAT, FQDESV (reference sequence). The CDR3 spells CASSTTGGDSPLHF. Written as DNA, the CDR3 is TGTGCCAGCAGCACGACAGGGGGGGATTCACCCCTCCACTTT.

This clone came up a few times. V is TRBV24-1 and J is TRBJ2-3, with D tentatively TRBD2 (5 bases). V shed 4 bases and J shed 0 bases, with 13 bases lying between them. There are 16 residues in the CDR3. Germline-derived CDR1 and CDR2 are KGHDR and SFDVKD. CDR3: CATSDPSSPSTDTQYF. DNA for the CDR3: TGTGCCACCAGTGACCCTAGCTCTCCTAGCACAGATACGCAGTATTTT.

The chain couples TRBV7-8 to TRBJ2-5; D is tentatively TRBD1 or TRBD2 (5 bases each). CDR3 length: 14 residues. Germline V gives CDR1 SGHVS, CDR2 FQNEAQ. V gave up 6 bases and J gave up 4 bases, with 15 bases separating them. As DNA, the CDR3 is TGTGCCAGCAGTGAACCGGTTGGGGGAGAGACCCAGTACTTC. It yields the protein CASSEPVGGETQYF.

The V call is TRBV7-2, the J call TRBJ2-1, with a possible D match to TRBD2 (5 bases). This CDR3 region has 14 residues. V lost 1 base to trimming and J lost 3 bases, with 7 bases between them. Germline V gives CDR1 SGHTA, CDR2 FQGNSA. In nucleotides, the CDR3 is TGTGCCAGCAGCTTAGAAACTAGCTACAATGAGCAGTTCTTC. It specifies CASSLETSYNEQFF. The whole variable domain, remainder taken from reference TRBV7-2 and TRBJ2-1, is GAGVSQSPSNKVTEKGKDVELRCDPISGHTALYWYRQSLGQGLEFLIYFQGNSAPDKSGLPSDRFSAERTGGSVSTLTIQRTQQEDSAVYLCASSLETSYNEQFFGPGTRLTVL.

The rearrangement links TRBV7-2 to TRBJ2-3; a weak D match, TRBD2 (6 bases). The CDR3 loop spans 13 amino acids. Per germline, CDR1 SGHTA and CDR2 FQGNSA. V shed 5 bases and J shed 4 bases, with 10 bases lying between them. The CDR3 nucleotides are TGTGCCAGCAGCGCGGACTACTCAGATACGCAGTATTTT. This encodes CASSADYSDTQYF. The full variable domain, its missing parts supplied by reference TRBV7-2 and TRBJ2-3, is GAGVSQSPSNKVTEKGKDVELRCDPISGHTALYWYRQSLGQGLEFLIYFQGNSAPDKSGLPSDRFSAERTGGSVSTLTIQRTQQEDSAVYLCASSADYSDTQYFGPGTRLTVL.

This chain uses TRBV15 with TRBJ1-5; tentatively, D is TRBD1 (5 bases). Trimming took off 3 bases at V and 7 bases at J, with 16 bases between the two ends. Germline loops: CDR1 LNHNV, CDR2 YYDKDF (reference sequence). The CDR3 extends over 15 amino acids. The CDR3 protein is CATSSFPGGDQPQHF. Here the CDR3 DNA reads TGTGCCACCAGCAGTTTCCCAGGTGGGGACCAGCCCCAGCATTTT.